This TCR beta chain came from a study of neurological immune-mediated disorders (dated by TCRdb to about 2019). General notes on the study: Among the roughly 34 multiple sclerosis patients, relapsing-remitting MS was present in some 31 and secondary progressive MS was present in 3. Peripheral blood TCR-beta repertoires from HTLV-I-associated myelopathy (HAM/TSP) patients, multiple sclerosis patients and healthy controls were compared by UMI-based sequencing. The roughly 99 TCR-beta libraries covered PBMC samples along with longitudinal samples, technical triplicates, and paired sorted CD4+ and CD8+ T-cell subsets. The cohort comprised 68 subjects: 14 HAM/TSP patients, 35 or so multiple sclerosis patients and 20 or so healthy controls. Overall study outcomes, separate from this receptor: The MS cluster was not associated with any clinical or MRI features, and the authors stated that larger cohorts are needed. TCR clonal expansion was highest in HAM/TSP patients and lowest in MS patients, with MS patients falling below even healthy controls. In phylogenetic analysis, the repertoires of 18 of 34 MS patients grouped into a cluster of related CDR3 sequences, which suggests a possible signature at the repertoire level. No identical CDR3 amino acid sequences were shared among expanded clones across subjects, suggesting private TCR-beta repertoires in all groups.

Libraries from unsorted PBMCs were made from 2 million PBMCs kept in RNAlater at -80 degrees C until RNA extraction. Multiple sclerosis patients were enrolled in a US clinical protocol evaluating disease progression by magnetic resonance imaging. Peripheral blood was subjected to Ficoll-Hypaque density gradient centrifugation to isolate PBMCs, which were then cryopreserved in liquid nitrogen. Ten or more counts support this clonotype. The antigen it binds to is not known. No per-base quality is available; no much larger clone lies one base away. cDNA was synthesized by template-switch 5'RACE using a primer carrying a 10-nucleotide random unique molecular identifier by which each TCR transcript was tagged. Every sequencing run yielded over 190 million TCR-beta sequences covering 15-18 subjects. The RNeasy kit was used to extract total RNA. Using the KAPA Real-time Library Amplification kit, TCR-beta VDJ regions were amplified with primers for the TCR constant region and the 5'RACE anchor. Sample indexes and Illumina adaptors were added in a first PCR, and a second PCR then increased library yield. After Ampure bead purification, the roughly 650 bp TCR product was size-selected on a 2% E-gel SizeSelection system. Before pooling, library quality was checked on a Bioanalyzer, concentration was measured with Qubit, and libraries were quantified with the Kapa Library Quantification kit. An Illumina HiSeq 2500 was used to sequence the libraries paired-end at 2 x 150 bp. To increase sequence diversity, 25-30% phiX was spiked into each library pool. The original methods were these. Quality-filtered reads were processed with the UMI-based MiGEC pipeline, which removed over 90% of raw TCR sequences during error correction. IMGT germline references were used for aligning VDJ genes, and each clonotype was defined as a unique CDR3 amino acid sequence together with its V-J genes. Clonal expansion, Shannon diversity, and CDR3 relatedness (CalcPairwiseDistances, ClusterSamples) were evaluated with VDJtools, and phylogenetic trees were built with CLCbio workbench. Using coefficient-of-variation modelling across technical triplicates, the study counted a clone as expanded if it had at least 8 unique UMIs. The public reads were quality trimmed at Q25 with fastp and then assembled into clones with MiXCR by TCRdb, keeping productive beta chains. Rows with one shared CDR3 protein collapse into an entry with the most common genes and DNA. TCRdb, rather than the study authors, made the V and J calls. The sample records 50,000 to 65,000 distinct CDR3 sequences, around 4.8% of which are singletons. In total, the top ten clones hold around 3.5% of the sample.

Trimming removed 6 bases from V and 5 bases from J, leaving 16 bases between the germline ends. Reading the germline V gene (reference sequence) gives CDR1 SEHNR and CDR2 FQNEAQ. Including cysteine and phenylalanine, the CDR3 has 14 amino acids. Just the 42-base CDR3 DNA is kept, in frame starting at base 1. Sequencing used PBMCs. The sequence came from a woman aged 45-60 years with multiple sclerosis. The chain joins TRBV7-9 to TRBJ2-5, with TRBD1 tentatively as D gene (6 bases match). Read as DNA, the sequence is TGTGCCAGCAGGACAGGAATCCCGGTCGAGACCCAGTACTTC. This translates into CASRTGIPVETQYF.